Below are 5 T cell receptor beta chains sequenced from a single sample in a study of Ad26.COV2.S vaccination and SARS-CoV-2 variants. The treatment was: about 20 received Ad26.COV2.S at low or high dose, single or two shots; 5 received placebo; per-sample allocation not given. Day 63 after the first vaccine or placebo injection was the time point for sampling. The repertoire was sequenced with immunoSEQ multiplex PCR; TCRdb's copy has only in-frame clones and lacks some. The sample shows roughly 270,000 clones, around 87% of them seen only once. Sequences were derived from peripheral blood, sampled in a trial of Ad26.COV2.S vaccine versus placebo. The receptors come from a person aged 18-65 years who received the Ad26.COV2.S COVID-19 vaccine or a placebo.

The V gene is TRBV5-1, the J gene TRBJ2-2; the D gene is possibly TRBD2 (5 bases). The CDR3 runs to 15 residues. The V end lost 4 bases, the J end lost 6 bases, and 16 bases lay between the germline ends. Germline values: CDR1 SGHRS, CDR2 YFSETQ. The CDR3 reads CASSRVTTSPGELFF. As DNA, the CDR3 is TGCGCCAGCAGCCGGGTAACTACTAGTCCCGGGGAGCTGTTTTTT.

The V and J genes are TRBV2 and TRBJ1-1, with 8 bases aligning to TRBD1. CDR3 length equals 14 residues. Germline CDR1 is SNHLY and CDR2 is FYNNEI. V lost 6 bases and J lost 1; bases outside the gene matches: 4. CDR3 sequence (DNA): TGTGCCAGCAGCGTGGACAGGGCGAACACTGAAGCTTTCTTT. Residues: CASSVDRANTEAFF.

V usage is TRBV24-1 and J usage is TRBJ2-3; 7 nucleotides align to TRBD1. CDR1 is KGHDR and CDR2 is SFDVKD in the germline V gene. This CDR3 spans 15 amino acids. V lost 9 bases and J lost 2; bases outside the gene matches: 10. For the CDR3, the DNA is TGTGCCACCCCACAGGGGTATCGCTTCACAGATACGCAGTATTTT. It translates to CATPQGYRFTDTQYF.

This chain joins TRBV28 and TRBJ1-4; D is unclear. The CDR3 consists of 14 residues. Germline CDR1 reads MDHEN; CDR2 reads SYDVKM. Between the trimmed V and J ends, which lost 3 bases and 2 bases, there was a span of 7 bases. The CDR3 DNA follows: TGTGCCAGCAGTTTTGTTGGGACTAATGAAAAACTGTTTTTT. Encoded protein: CASSFVGTNEKLFF.

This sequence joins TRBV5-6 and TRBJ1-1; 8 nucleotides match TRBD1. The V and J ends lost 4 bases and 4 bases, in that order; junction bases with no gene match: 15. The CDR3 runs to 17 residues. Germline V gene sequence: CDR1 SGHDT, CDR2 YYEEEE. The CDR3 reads CASSLRTGLGWSTEAFF. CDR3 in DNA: TGTGCCAGCAGCCTACGGACAGGGTTAGGGTGGAGCACTGAAGCTTTCTTT.